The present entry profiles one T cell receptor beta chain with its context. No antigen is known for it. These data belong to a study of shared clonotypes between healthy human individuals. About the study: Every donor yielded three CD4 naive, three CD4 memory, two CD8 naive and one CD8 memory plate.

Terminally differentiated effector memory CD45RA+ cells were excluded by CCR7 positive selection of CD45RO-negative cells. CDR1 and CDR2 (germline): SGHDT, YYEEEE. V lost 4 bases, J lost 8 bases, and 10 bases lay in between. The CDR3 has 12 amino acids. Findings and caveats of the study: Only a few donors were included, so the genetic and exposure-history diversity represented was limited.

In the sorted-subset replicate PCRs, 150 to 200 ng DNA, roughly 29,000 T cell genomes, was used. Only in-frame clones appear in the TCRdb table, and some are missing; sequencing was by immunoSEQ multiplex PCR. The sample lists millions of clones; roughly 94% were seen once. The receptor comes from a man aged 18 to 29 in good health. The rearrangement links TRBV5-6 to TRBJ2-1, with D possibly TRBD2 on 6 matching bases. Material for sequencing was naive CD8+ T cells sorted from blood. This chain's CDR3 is CASSHASDEQFF. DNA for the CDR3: TGTGCCAGCAGCCACGCTAGCGATGAGCAGTTCTTC.